Given below is one TCR beta chain in context. There is no known antigen for this receptor. Base qualities are not recorded, but no much larger clone differs from it by a single base. The donors were healthy, HIV-negative adults who had no recently reported acute infections or vaccinations. Only Caucasian adults living in Nashville, Tennessee, USA were represented among the donors. CD4+ T cells were enriched by magnetic negative selection, after which naive cells were positively selected on CD45RA and the negative fraction was taken as the memory subset. After blood collection by leukapheresis, PBMCs were isolated using Ficoll-Histopaque density gradient centrifugation and then cryopreserved in the vapor phase of liquid nitrogen. Purity and quantity of every magnetically sorted T cell population were checked by analytical flow cytometry. Each sorted fraction had its genomic DNA isolated and then quantified by UV absorbance on a Nanodrop 2000c.

V sheds 0 bases and J sheds 2 bases, leaving 7 bases between their ends. The germline V gene gives CDR1 as SGHTS and CDR2 as YDEGEE. The CDR3 spans 14 residues, from the cysteine through the phenylalanine. Only CDR3 DNA is held: 42 bases, read in frame from base 1. The data were taken from a study of shared clonotypes between healthy human individuals (dated by TCRdb to 2018 to 2020). Concerning the study at large: Two women and three men aged 18 to 49 years were included in the cohort. Leukapheresis yielded between about 0.85 and 10 billion PBMCs per donor. For each donor, CD4 naive and CD4 memory were each run on three plates, CD8 naive on two plates, and CD8 memory on one plate. To increase sequencing depth and limit assay-specific biases, different laboratories used diverse techniques to prepare libraries and sequence TCR repertoires. To estimate repertoire size and how much clonotypes are shared between individuals, the study performed deep sequencing of blood TCR repertoires from roughly five healthy adults.

Results the study describes overall, beyond this receptor: Around 5.4% of naive CD4, around 3.6% of naive CD8, 2.3% of memory CD4, and roughly 0.4% of memory CD8 clonotypes were shared across several donors. Pairwise subsampling led to the expectation that sequencing depth would affect the degree of clonotype sharing among donors. Even with the large sequencing depth, rarefaction of the sorted-subset datasets indicated that sequencing was incomplete. Because the study included only a small number of donors, the genetic and exposure-history diversity represented was limited. Estimated clonotype richness was generally larger for naive than for memory subsets. Sampling was limited to blood, and TCR repertoires in tissue likely differ from TCR repertoires in blood. Higher generation probabilities were observed for clonotypes shared by all four sorted-subset donors than for non-shared clonotypes.

TCR CDR3 regions were amplified from genomic DNA by multiplex PCR using the deep immunoSEQ assay. Extracted genomic DNA from each cell subset was distributed evenly across all wells of several immunoSEQ 96-well plates, and each plate was treated as a replicate. Each replicate PCR for sorted subsets received about 180 ng genomic DNA, equal to about 30,000 T cell genomes. The purified libraries were quantified using a Qubit 3.0 fluorometer, sized with a Bioanalyzer 2100, and then quantified again using the KAPA Library Quantification kit. Each immunoSEQ 96-well plate was sequenced on its own single-read 150-cycle Illumina NextSeq 550 flow cell. As for the original processing: Because the immunoSEQ output included only junctional sequences and no quality scores, the filtering could not be the same as the filtering used for full-length reads. To assign V/J genes and CDR3, sequences were annotated using PyIR, a Python wrapper for IgBLAST v1.9, with IMGT germline references. Reads with weak V/J assignments (E-value above 1e-6), missing CDR3, stop codons, out-of-frame junctions, or ambiguous translated residues were removed. V3J clonotypes were defined as sequences sharing the same inferred V gene, J gene, and CDR3 amino acid sequence. Percentage overlap between repertoires was computed as shared unique clonotypes divided by the size of the smaller repertoire. RTK rarefaction, the Chao1 estimator, and Recon v2.1 estimates of unobserved clonotypes were used to assess repertoire richness. OLGA was used to compute generation probabilities for all TCRbeta clonotypes that the gDNA method yielded from four donors. TCRdb's version of the immuneACCESS table is confined to in-frame rearrangements and falls short of the full clone set. An unresolved V gene accounts for under half of the shortfall where checked; the remainder is of unknown origin. From that table come the V and J calls and clone size; the DNA was used to work out D and trimming. For this sample there are approximately 530,000 clones; about 96% appear just once. Under 0.065% of the sample goes to the ten largest clones.

Sequencing was carried out using naive CD4+ T cells sorted from blood. The cell subset or site label on this specimen signifies: CD45RA+ positively selected. The origin of this receptor is a woman aged 30 to 39 in good health. The chain links TRBV5-8 with TRBJ2-3, with the D gene uncertain. The CDR3 sequence is CASSLVGITDTQYF. The DNA reads as follows: TGTGCCAGCAGCTTGGTAGGGATCACAGATACGCAGTATTTT.